One T cell receptor beta chain is described in this entry. The antigen is undetermined. There are 15 residues in the CDR3. V lost 4 bases and J lost 4, with 17 bases in between. Germline CDR1 DFQATT, CDR2 SNEGSKA (reference sequence). This specimen comes from a study of CD8 T cells in ankylosing spondylitis. Overall study findings and caveats: Several highly homologous variants made up a TCR beta motif, and this motif appeared characteristic of ankylosing spondylitis blood.

Making use of molecular barcodes, quantitative 5'-RACE generated TCR beta libraries. TCRdb reprocessed the 5' RACE reads via MiXCR and lists one record per CDR3 protein. The table has some 300,000 distinct CDR3 sequences, less than 25% seen once. The genes are TRBV20-1 and TRBJ2-1; tentatively, D is TRBD2 (6 bases). The receptor was isolated from a female donor with ankylosing spondylitis or in good health (not recorded which). Sequencing was done on a sample of blood, either unsorted or a sorted T cell fraction (not recorded which). The CDR3 sequence: CSAKELAASYNEQFF. The CDR3 nucleotides are TGCAGTGCTAAGGAACTAGCCGCCTCATACAATGAGCAGTTCTTC.